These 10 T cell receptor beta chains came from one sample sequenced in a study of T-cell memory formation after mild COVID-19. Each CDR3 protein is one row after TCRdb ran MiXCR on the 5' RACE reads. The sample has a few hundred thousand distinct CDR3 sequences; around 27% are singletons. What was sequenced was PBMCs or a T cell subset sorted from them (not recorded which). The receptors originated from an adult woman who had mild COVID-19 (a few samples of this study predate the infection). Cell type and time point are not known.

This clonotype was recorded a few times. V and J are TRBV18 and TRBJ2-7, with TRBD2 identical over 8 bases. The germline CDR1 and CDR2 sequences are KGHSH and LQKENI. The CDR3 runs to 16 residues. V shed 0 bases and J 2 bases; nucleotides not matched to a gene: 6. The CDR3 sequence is CASSPPGGGPTYEQYF. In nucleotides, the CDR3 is TGTGCCAGCTCACCACCCGGGGGGGGGCCTACCTACGAGCAGTACTTC.

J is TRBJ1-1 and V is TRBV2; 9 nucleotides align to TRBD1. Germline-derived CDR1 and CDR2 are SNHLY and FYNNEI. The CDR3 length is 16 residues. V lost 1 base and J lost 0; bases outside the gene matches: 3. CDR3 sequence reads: CASSEGGTGLNTEAFF. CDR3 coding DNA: TGTGCCAGCAGTGAAGGGGGGACAGGGTTGAACACTGAAGCTTTCTTT.

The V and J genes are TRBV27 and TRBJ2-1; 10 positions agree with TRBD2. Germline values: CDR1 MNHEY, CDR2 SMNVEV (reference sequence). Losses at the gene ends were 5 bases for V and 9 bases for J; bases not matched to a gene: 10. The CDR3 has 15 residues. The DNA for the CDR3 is TGTGCCAGCAGTCCTCTAGCGGGAGCGCGTTTTGAGCAGTTCTTC. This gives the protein CASSPLAGARFEQFF.

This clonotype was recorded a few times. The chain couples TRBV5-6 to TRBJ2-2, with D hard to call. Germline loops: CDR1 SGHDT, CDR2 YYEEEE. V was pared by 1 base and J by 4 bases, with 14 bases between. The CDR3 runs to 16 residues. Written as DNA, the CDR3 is TGTGCCAGCAGCTTGTGGGCATCGTCGGGCACCGGGGAGCTGTTTTTT. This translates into CASSLWASSGTGELFF.

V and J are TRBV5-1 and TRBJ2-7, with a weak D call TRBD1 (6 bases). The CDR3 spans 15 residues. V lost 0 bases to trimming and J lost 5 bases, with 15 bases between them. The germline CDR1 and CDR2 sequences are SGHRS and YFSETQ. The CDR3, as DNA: TGCGCCAGCAGCTTGGGTGTGACAGGTTGGGACGAGCAGTACTTC. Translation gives CASSLGVTGWDEQYF.

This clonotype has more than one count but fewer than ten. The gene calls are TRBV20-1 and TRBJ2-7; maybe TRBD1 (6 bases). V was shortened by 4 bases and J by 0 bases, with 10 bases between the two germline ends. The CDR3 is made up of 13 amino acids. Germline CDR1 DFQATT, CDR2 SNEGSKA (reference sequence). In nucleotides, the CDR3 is TGCAGTGCTACCTACAGGGCCTCCTACGAGCAGTACTTC. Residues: CSATYRASYEQYF.

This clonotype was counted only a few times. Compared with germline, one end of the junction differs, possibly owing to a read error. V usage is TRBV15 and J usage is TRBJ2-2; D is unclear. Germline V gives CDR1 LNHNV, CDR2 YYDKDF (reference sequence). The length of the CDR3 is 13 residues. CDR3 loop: CATSGEIARELFF. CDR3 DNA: TGTGCCACCAGCGGAGAGATCGCCAGGGAGCTGTTTTTT.

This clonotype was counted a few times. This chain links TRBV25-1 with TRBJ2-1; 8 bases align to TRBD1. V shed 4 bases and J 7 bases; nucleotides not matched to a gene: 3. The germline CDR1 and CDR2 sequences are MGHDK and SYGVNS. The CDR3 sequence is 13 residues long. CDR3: CASSGQGWNEQFF. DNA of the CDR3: TGTGCCAGCAGTGGACAGGGGTGGAATGAGCAGTTCTTC.

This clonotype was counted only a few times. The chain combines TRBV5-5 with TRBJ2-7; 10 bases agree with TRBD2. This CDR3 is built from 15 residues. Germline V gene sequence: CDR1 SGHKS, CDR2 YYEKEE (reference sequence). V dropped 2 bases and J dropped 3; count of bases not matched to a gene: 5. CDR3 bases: TGTGCCAGCAGCTTAGGGACTAGCGACTACTACGAGCAGTACTTC. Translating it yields CASSLGTSDYYEQYF. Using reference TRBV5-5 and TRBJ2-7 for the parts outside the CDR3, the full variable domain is DAGVTQSPTHLIKTRGQQVTLRCSPISGHKSVSWYQQVLGQGPQFIFQYYEKEERGRGNFPDRFSARQFPNYSSELNVNALLLGDSALYLCASSLGTSDYYEQYFGPGTRLTVT.

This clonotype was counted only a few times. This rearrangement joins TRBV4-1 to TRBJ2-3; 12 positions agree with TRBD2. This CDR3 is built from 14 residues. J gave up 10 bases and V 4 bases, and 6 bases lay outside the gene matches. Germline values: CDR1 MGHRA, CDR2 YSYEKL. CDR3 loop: CASSLGTSGFAQYF. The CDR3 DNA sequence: TGCGCCAGCAGCCTGGGGACTAGCGGGTTTGCGCAGTATTTT.